This T cell receptor (beta chain) was recovered during a study of blood T cell repertoires in COVID-19. The CDR3 loop spans 14 amino acids. Everyone who took part was roughly 18 to 100 years old, and they came from 24 US areas. The recovered donors of Cohort 3 showed two negative PCRs, clearance, or symptom resolution. This table comes from immunoSEQ multiplex PCR, and its TCRdb copy is limited to in-frame clones, with some not included. The sample records roughly 270,000 clones, around 85% being singletons. The V and J genes are TRBV12-2 and TRBJ2-7; TRBD1, as called in the table, went unchecked against the DNA. TRBV12-2 is shown as a pseudogene. This TCR was sampled from a woman between 45 and 60 years old who had recovered from COVID-19. The sample comprised PBMCs or T cells enriched from blood (not recorded which). The CDR3 loop reads CASRFGTGYYEQYF. Written as DNA, the CDR3 is TGTGCAAGTCGCTTCGGGACAGGCTATTACGAGCAGTACTTC.